This record concerns one T cell receptor (beta chain) sequence. This record comes from a study of T cell changes during pregnancy in multiple sclerosis. Clones were read by immunoSEQ multiplex PCR, and TCRdb kept only the in-frame ones, dropping some. This table has about 70,000 clones, around nine tenths appearing once. CDR3 length: 18 amino acids. The germline V and J ends were trimmed by 1 base and 0 bases, with 13 bases remaining between them. The V gene's germline CDR1 is LNHNV and CDR2 YYDKDF (reference sequence). The genes are TRBV15 and TRBJ2-6; D is uncertain. This clonotype was obtained from a female donor in good health, enrolled as a control in a pregnancy study. The source was peripheral blood, collected in the second trimester of pregnancy. CDR3 residues: CATSRGQTPTSGANVLTF. In DNA form, the CDR3 reads TGTGCCACCAGCAGAGGACAAACTCCCACCTCTGGGGCCAACGTCCTGACTTTC.